The 20 T cell receptor beta chains given below trace back to one sample, sequenced in a study of cytomegalovirus exposure and HLA in healthy donors. The repertoire was sequenced with immunoSEQ multiplex PCR; TCRdb's copy has only in-frame clones and lacks some. The data hold approximately 65,000 clones, with more than 95% observed a single time. Sequenced: PBMCs. Every receptor here comes from a young man in good health and CMV-seronegative.

This chain connects TRBV5-4 to TRBJ2-2, with 9 bases lining up with TRBD1. The CDR3 is 15 residues long. Germline trimming cut 4 bases from V and 1 base from J; bases unmatched to any gene: 2. CDR1 is SGHNT, CDR2 YYREEE, per germline (reference sequence). The CDR3 nucleotides read TGTGCCAGCAGCCCGGGACAGGGGAACACCGGGGAGCTGTTTTTT. Translation gives CASSPGQGNTGELFF. Full variable domain (remainder filled in from reference TRBV5-4 and TRBJ2-2): ETGVTQSPTHLIKTRGQQVTLRCSSQSGHNTVSWYQQALGQGPQFIFQYYREEENGRGNFPPRFSGLQFPNYSSELNVNALELDDSALYLCASSPGQGNTGELFFGEGSRLTVL.

J is TRBJ1-2 and V is TRBV5-1; TRBD1 aligns across 8 bases. Per germline, CDR1 SGHRS and CDR2 YFSETQ. There are 13 residues in the CDR3. Germline trimming cut 8 bases from V and 6 bases from J; bases unmatched to any gene: 9. CDR3 DNA: TGCGCCAGTGCAGGGGGCTCCCCGAATGGCTACACCTTC. It is translated as CASAGGSPNGYTF.

The chain couples TRBV9 to TRBJ2-7; TRBD2 agrees at 8 bases. The trim removed 4 bases at V and 8 bases at J, leaving 8 bases unmatched. This CDR3 is 13 amino acids long. The germline CDR1 and CDR2 sequences are SGDLS and YYNGEE. CDR3 region: CASSSGLEIKQYF. The CDR3, as DNA: TGTGCCAGCAGCTCGGGACTAGAGATAAAGCAGTACTTC.

This clone was seen a few times. The rearrangement uses TRBV9 and TRBJ1-2, with 9 bases lining up with TRBD1. Germline V gives CDR1 SGDLS, CDR2 YYNGEE. V lost 6 bases, J lost 4 bases, and 16 bases stayed unmatched. The CDR3 length is 17 residues. The CDR3 is CASTSSPGTGLIYGYTF. DNA for the CDR3: TGTGCCAGCACCTCCTCCCCCGGGACAGGGTTGATCTATGGCTACACCTTC. The full variable domain, completed using reference TRBV9 and TRBJ1-2, is DSGVTQTPKHLITATGQRVTLRCSPRSGDLSVYWYQQSLDQGLQFLIQYYNGEERAKGNILERFSAQQFPDLHSELNLSSLELGDSALYFCASTSSPGTGLIYGYTFGSGTRLTVV.

The chain links TRBV19 to TRBJ2-1; D ambiguous. CDR1 is LNHDA, CDR2 SQIVND, per germline (reference sequence). V gave up 4 bases and J gave up 4 bases, with 20 bases separating them. The CDR3 is 17 amino acids. The CDR3 loop is CASSRGRSAQNYNEQFF. DNA for the CDR3: TGTGCCAGTAGTAGAGGTAGGTCCGCTCAGAATTACAATGAGCAGTTCTTC.

The V gene is TRBV25-1, the J gene TRBJ1-1; TRBD1 is a possible D gene (5 bases). Germline V gene lookup returns CDR1 MGHDK and CDR2 SYGVNS. V was pared by 3 bases and J by 2 bases, with 13 bases between. The CDR3 is 15 amino acids. CDR3 sequence: CASSDAGPTNTEAFF. The CDR3 nucleotides are TGTGCCAGCAGTGACGCGGGACCCACAAACACTGAAGCTTTCTTT.

The rearrangement joins TRBV5-6 to TRBJ2-5, with TRBD1 identical over 7 bases. The J segment lost 5 bases and the V segment lost 8 bases, leaving 9 bases of the junction unmatched. This CDR3 is built from 13 residues. The germline V gene encodes CDR1 SGHDT and CDR2 YYEEEE. The CDR3 bases are TGTGCCAGTCTTAAAAGGGACAGTGAGACCCAGTACTTC. The encoded protein is CASLKRDSETQYF.

The chain employs TRBV11-3 and TRBJ1-2; maybe TRBD1 (5 bases). The CDR3 is 14 amino acids. The V gene lost 5 bases and the J gene lost 2 bases, with 12 bases spanning the gap. From germline, CDR1 is SGHNT and CDR2 YENEEA. DNA of the CDR3: TGTGCCAGCAGCAAAAATCAGGGAAACTATGGCTACACCTTC. It translates to CASSKNQGNYGYTF.

The DNA of the CDR3 is TGTGCCAGCATCAGGGAGGGAGGTAGGACTGAAGCTTTCTTT. This codes for CASIREGGRTEAFF. The chain is built from TRBV27 and TRBJ1-1, with TRBD1 as a possible D gene (5 bases). This CDR3 is 14 amino acids long. V was cut by 7 bases and J by 5 bases, with 17 bases left in between. Germline V gives CDR1 MNHEY, CDR2 SMNVEV (reference sequence).

The chain is built from TRBV6-1 and TRBJ1-2; TRBD1 matches at 7 bases. V was pared by 1 base and J by 7 bases, with 6 bases of the junction left unmatched. The CDR3 extends over 14 amino acids. Germline assignment: CDR1 MNHNS and CDR2 SASEGT. This CDR3 is CASSEGGTVLGYTF. The CDR3 nucleotides read TGTGCCAGCAGTGAAGGCGGGACAGTTCTTGGCTACACCTTC.

CDR3 sequence: CASSLAPGTSYEQYF. CDR3 DNA: TGTGCCAGCAGCTTAGCTCCAGGTACCTCCTACGAGCAGTACTTC. The chain has TRBV11-2 and TRBJ2-7; D gene ambiguous. Germline CDR1 and CDR2: SGHAT and FQNNGV. This CDR3 contains 15 residues. Trimming took 1 base from V and 0 from J, leaving 10 bases between them.

The rearrangement uses TRBV6-9 and TRBJ1-2; 7 nucleotides match TRBD1. The germline gives CDR1 MNHGY, CDR2 SVAAGI. V trimming: 7 bases; J trimming: 4 bases; junction bases outside the gene matches: 6. The CDR3 length is 13 residues. The CDR3 here is CASKGDRAYGYTF. CDR3 sequence (DNA): TGTGCCAGCAAAGGCGACAGGGCCTATGGCTACACCTTC.

V is TRBV4-1 and J is TRBJ1-1; 8 bases are shared with TRBD1. Per germline, CDR1 MGHRA and CDR2 YSYEKL. Trimming removed 5 bases from V and 6 bases from J; junction bases left unmatched: 11. The CDR3 has 15 amino acids. The CDR3 region is CASSFSYGQGAEAFF. In nucleotides, the CDR3 is TGCGCCAGCAGCTTTAGTTATGGACAGGGCGCTGAAGCTTTCTTT.

This rearrangement joins TRBV10-3 to TRBJ1-6, with D unresolved. CDR1 and CDR2 from the germline V gene are ENHRY and SYGVKD. The germline V and J ends were trimmed by 0 bases and 5 bases, with 8 bases remaining between them. The CDR3 spans 15 residues. CDR3 in amino acids: CAISESATDNSPLHF. DNA of the CDR3: TGTGCCATCAGTGAGTCGGCAACCGATAATTCACCCCTCCACTTT.

This clone was recorded once. J is TRBJ1-6 and V is TRBV4-1; 10 bases are a match to TRBD1. Germline CDR1 and CDR2: MGHRA and YSYEKL. The ends lost 4 bases at V and 7 bases at J; junction bases unmatched: 7. This CDR3 has 16 residues. The CDR3 sequence: CASSRAGTGDNSPLHF. CDR3 coding DNA: TGCGCCAGCAGCCGGGCAGGGACAGGGGACAATTCACCCCTCCACTTT.

The chain employs TRBV7-6 and TRBJ2-2, with D possibly matching TRBD1 (5 bases). The ends were cut back, 8 bases at V and 7 bases at J, with 8 bases in the middle. The CDR3 has 11 residues. Germline CDR1 reads SGHVS; CDR2 reads FNYEAQ. The CDR3 bases are TGTGCCAGCCGCAGGGACGGGGAGCTGTTTTTT. As protein: CASRRDGELFF.

This rearrangement joins TRBV6-6 to TRBJ2-5; 7 nucleotides align to TRBD2. V gave up 1 base and J gave up 0 bases; unmatched junction bases: 5. The CDR3 spans 16 residues. Germline CDR1 reads MNHNY; CDR2 reads SVGAGI (reference sequence). In nucleotides, the CDR3 is TGTGCCAGCAGTTACTTGGGAGGGGTGAACCAAGAGACCCAGTACTTC. Amino acids: CASSYLGGVNQETQYF.

The chain uses TRBV4-1 and TRBJ1-1; D is ambiguous. This CDR3 is built from 14 residues. The germline CDR1 and CDR2 sequences are MGHRA and YSYEKL. Deletions cut 0 bases from V and 5 bases from J, with 10 bases between. The CDR3 nucleotides are TGCGCCAGCAGCCAAGAGGCGGTCGGGACTGAAGCTTTCTTT. Translation gives CASSQEAVGTEAFF.

This chain uses TRBV6-6 with TRBJ1-5; D call uncertain. Germline-derived CDR1 and CDR2 are MNHNY and SVGAGI (reference sequence). The CDR3 contains 14 residues. The ends were cut back, 7 bases at V and 2 bases at J, with 12 bases in the middle. CDR3 protein: CASIREGGNQPQHF. The CDR3, as DNA: TGTGCCAGCATCCGAGAGGGTGGCAATCAGCCCCAGCATTTT.

CDR3 amino acids: CAASREFGYEQYF. The CDR3 bases are TGTGCCGCTTCCCGTGAGTTTGGCTACGAGCAGTACTTC. The chain couples TRBV19 to TRBJ2-7; D ambiguous. V lost 11 bases and J lost 3, with 17 bases in between. CDR1 is LNHDA and CDR2 is SQIVND in the germline V gene (reference sequence). The CDR3 has 13 amino acids.